The clone carrying this T cell receptor beta chain showed up just once. Antigen specificity is unknown. The sample belongs to a study of Graves' ophthalmopathy and Graves' hyperthyroidism. The CDR3 runs to 13 residues. Deletions cut 1 base from V and 11 bases from J, with 14 bases between. Germline V gene data show CDR1 as SEHNR and CDR2 as FQNEAQ (reference sequence). The study's findings and limits: Appearing in blood as well were most expanded thyroid clonotypes above 0.001 frequency.

Amplification targeted the TCR beta CDR3 regions, with RNA transcripts as the source material. Second-round multiplex PCR came after first-round RT-PCR with HTBI primers. TCRdb re-called the multiplex PCR reads with MiXCR, one entry per CDR3 protein. In the table there are around 1.1 million distinct CDR3 sequences, roughly two fifths of which are singletons. The rearrangement links TRBV7-9 to TRBJ1-1, with a tentative D call TRBD1 (5 bases). This clonotype originated in an adult man with Graves' hyperthyroidism. The material sequenced was peripheral blood or thyroid tissue (not recorded which). Written as DNA, the CDR3 is TGTGCCAGCAGCTTAGGAGTCAGGGAGGGGGCTTTCTTT. This sequence encodes CASSLGVREGAFF.